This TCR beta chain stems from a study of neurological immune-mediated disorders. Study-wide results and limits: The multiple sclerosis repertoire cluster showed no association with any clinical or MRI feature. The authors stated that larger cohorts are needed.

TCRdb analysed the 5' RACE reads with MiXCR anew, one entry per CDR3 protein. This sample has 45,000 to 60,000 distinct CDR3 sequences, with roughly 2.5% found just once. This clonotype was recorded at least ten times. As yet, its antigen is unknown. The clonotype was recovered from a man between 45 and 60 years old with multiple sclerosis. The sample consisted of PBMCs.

CDR3 region: CASSFRRLNQPQHF. CDR3 nucleotides: TGTGCCAGCAGTTTTCGCAGGCTTAATCAGCCCCAGCATTTT. V is TRBV12-3 or TRBV12-4 and J is TRBJ1-5; D is ambiguous. The V end lost 3 bases, the J end lost 4 bases, and 10 bases lay between the germline ends. This CDR3 region has 14 residues.